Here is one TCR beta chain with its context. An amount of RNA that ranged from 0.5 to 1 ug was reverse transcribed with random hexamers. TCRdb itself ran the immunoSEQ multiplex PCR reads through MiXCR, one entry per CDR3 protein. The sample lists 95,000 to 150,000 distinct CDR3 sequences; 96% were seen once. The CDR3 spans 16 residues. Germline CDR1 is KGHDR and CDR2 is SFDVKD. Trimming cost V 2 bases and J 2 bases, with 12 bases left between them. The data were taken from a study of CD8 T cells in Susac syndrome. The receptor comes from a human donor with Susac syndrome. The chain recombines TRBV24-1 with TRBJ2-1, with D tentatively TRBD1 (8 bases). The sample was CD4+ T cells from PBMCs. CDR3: CATSDSTGGAYNEQFF. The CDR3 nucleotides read TGTGCCACCAGTGATTCTACAGGGGGGGCCTACAATGAGCAGTTCTTC.